In this sample, the clone carrying this T cell receptor beta chain turned up many times. Germline CDR1 reads LNHDA; CDR2 reads SQIVND (reference sequence). The V end was cut by 6 bases, the J end by 0 bases, with 12 bases between. The CDR3 consists of 16 residues. This record belongs to a study of molecular identifiers for immune sequencing clone quantification. MiXCR, run by TCRdb on the PCR reads, gives a single entry per CDR3 protein. The table lists under 600,000 distinct CDR3 sequences, 20% to 25% of them singletons, with more than 0.8% in the top ten. The chain recombines TRBV19 with TRBJ2-6; unclear D gene. The sequenced sample was naive CD8+ T cells from blood, with Jurkat cell RNA spiked in. Subset in this sample: FACS-sorted CD8+CD4-CCR7+CD45RA+ naive T cells. The TCR originated in a human donor in good health. Some libraries in this study had Jurkat cell RNA spiked in. As DNA, the CDR3 is TGTGCCAGTAGCCCCGGACGTCGCTCTGGGGCCAACGTCCTGACTTTC. As protein: CASSPGRRSGANVLTF. The full variable domain, completed using reference TRBV19 and TRBJ2-6, is DGGITQSPKYLFRKEGQNVTLSCEQNLNHDAMYWYRQDPGQGLRLIYYSQIVNDFQKGDIAEGYSVSREKKESFPLTVTSAQKNPTAFYLCASSPGRRSGANVLTFGAGSRLTVL.